The 25 T cell receptor beta chains reported below all come from one sample, sequenced in a study of tumor and adjacent non-tumor tissue in lung cancer. TCRbeta libraries were built with three rounds of nested PCR, modified from ARM-PCR. TCRdb passed the multiplex PCR reads through MiXCR, listing each CDR3 protein once. The repertoire consists of fewer than 150,000 distinct CDR3 sequences, with approximately 70% occurring once and the leading ten covering 15% to 20%. This sample's RNA came from whole unsorted tissue. Sequencing was carried out using lung tumor tissue. All receptors come from a man aged 55 to 70 with small cell lung cancer.

As for this clonotype: This may arise from a read error, as a much more abundant clone is one base away. The gene calls are TRBV12-5 and TRBJ2-2, with a possible D match to TRBD2 (5 bases). V dropped 5 bases and J dropped 4 bases, with 14 bases sitting between them. The length of the CDR3 is 15 residues. Germline CDR1 LGHNT, CDR2 FRNRAP. CDR3: CASGRGIASTGELFF. The DNA of the CDR3 is TGTGCTAGTGGTCGTGGGATAGCGAGCACCGGGGAGCTGTTTTTT.

A remark on this clonotype: A junction end diverges from the germline sequence, so it may reflect a read error. V and J are TRBV11-3 and TRBJ2-1; TRBD1 agrees at 8 bases. From germline, CDR1 is SGHNT and CDR2 YENEEA. The CDR3 is 13 residues long. The CDR3 sequence: CDSSLGGRGQGLF. The CDR3 DNA reads as TGTGACAGCAGCTTAGGGGGCAGGGGGCAGGGGCTCTTC.

The rearrangement links TRBV12-3 or TRBV12-4 to TRBJ1-5; no firm D call. CDR3 length equals 14 residues. Trimming stripped 3 bases from V and 6 bases from J, with 12 bases between. The CDR3 DNA follows: TGTGCCAGCAGTTTCCAGTCTCGGGGTCAGCCCCAGCATTTT. Translated, it gives CASSFQSRGQPQHF.

This chain connects TRBV5-1 to TRBJ2-6, with D perhaps TRBD1 or TRBD2 (5 bases each). The ends were cut back, 0 bases at V and 1 base at J, with 11 bases in the middle. The CDR3 runs to 17 residues. The germline gives CDR1 SGHRS, CDR2 YFSETQ. The CDR3 region is CASSLGGTVSGANVLTF. In DNA form, the CDR3 reads TGCGCCAGCAGCTTGGGTGGGACGGTATCTGGGGCCAACGTCCTGACTTTC.

The sample holds many counts of this clonotype. This rearrangement joins TRBV29-1 to TRBJ1-4; no clear D gene. Germline CDR1 and CDR2: SQVTM and ANQGSEA. Between the trimmed V and J ends, which lost 7 bases and 7 bases, there was a span of 10 bases. This CDR3 is built from 11 residues. CDR3 nucleotides: TGCAGCGCCGCGTTTACTGAAAAACTGTTTTTT. Its translation is CSAAFTEKLFF.

At least ten counts were recorded for this clonotype. The chain combines TRBV5-6 with TRBJ2-1; D is uncertain. The germline gives CDR1 SGHDT, CDR2 YYEEEE. The ends were cut back, 1 base at V and 9 bases at J, with 11 bases in the middle. The CDR3 has 13 residues. CDR3 amino acids: CASSLKGMGEQFF. The CDR3 nucleotides are TGTGCCAGCAGCTTGAAAGGAATGGGTGAGCAGTTCTTC.

This sequence joins TRBV20-1 and TRBJ1-1; a possible D gene is TRBD1 (5 bases). V was clipped by 2 bases and J by 5 bases, with 15 bases between them. The CDR3 extends over 14 amino acids. Germline-derived CDR1 and CDR2 are DFQATT and SNEGSKA (reference sequence). CDR3 coding DNA: TGCAGTGCTAGATGGGCCCACAGGCCAACTGAAGCTTTCTTT. Its protein is CSARWAHRPTEAFF.

This clonotype was counted a few times. A much larger clone differs by one base, so this may be a read error. The chain combines TRBV6-6 with TRBJ1-6, with TRBD1 matching over 8 bases. CDR1 and CDR2 from the germline V gene are MNHNY and SVGAGI (reference sequence). This CDR3 spans 14 amino acids. The CDR3 coding sequence is TGTGCCAGCAGCCCGCGGACAGGGTATTCACTCCTCCACTTT. Residues: CASSPRTGYSLLHF.

As to this clonotype: This may be a read error: a much more frequent sequence differs by one nucleotide. This chain connects TRBV20-1 to TRBJ2-1; no firm D call. V was cut by 3 bases and J by 6 bases, with 3 bases left in between. The germline CDR1 and CDR2 sequences are DFQATT and SNEGSKA (reference sequence). The CDR3 loop spans 10 amino acids. The CDR3: CSASRNEQFF. Written as DNA, the CDR3 is TGCAGTGCTAGTCGCAATGAGCAGTTCTTC.

This clonotype was seen a single time. This may be a read error: a much more frequent sequence differs by one nucleotide. The chain combines TRBV6-5 with TRBJ2-3; weak D call: TRBD2 (6 bases). Germline-derived CDR1 and CDR2 are MNHEY and SVGAGI. V gave up 6 bases and J gave up 5 bases, with 21 bases separating them. This CDR3 has 16 amino acids. This chain's CDR3 is CASSHRGVAARDTQYF. In DNA form, the CDR3 reads TGTGCCAGCAGCCACCGCGGAGTAGCGGCTAGAGATACGCAGTATTTT.

On this clonotype: The junction does not match germline at one end; this may be a read error. The chain has TRBV5-5 and TRBJ2-2, with D perhaps matching TRBD1 or TRBD2 (5 bases each). Germline CDR1 SGHKS, CDR2 YYEKEE (reference sequence). The CDR3 sequence is 15 residues long. This CDR3 reads CACSLVQSDTWELFF. CDR3 nucleotides: TGTGCCTGCAGCTTGGTACAGTCGGACACCTGGGAGTTGTTTTTT. Together with reference TRBV5-5 and TRBJ2-2, the CDR3 gives the full variable domain: DAGVTQSPTHLIKTRGQQVTLRCSPISGHKSVSWYQQVLGQGPQFIFQYYEKEERGRGNFPDRFSARQFPNYSSELNVNALLLGDSALYLCACSLVQSDTWELFFGEGSRLTVL.

As regards this clonotype: Germline is not matched at one junction end, which may reflect a read error. The rearrangement joins TRBV11-3 to TRBJ2-3; TRBD1 matches at 7 bases. This CDR3 contains 14 residues. The V gene's germline CDR1 is SGHNT and CDR2 YENEEA. The CDR3 nucleotides are TGTGCCAGCAGCTTGGACAGGCTGGCAGGTACGCAGTGTTTT. Translated: CASSLDRLAGTQCF.

This clonotype ranks as medium-sized (0.01 to 0.1%). V gene TRBV20-1 combines with J gene TRBJ2-5; D may be TRBD1 (6 bases). From germline, CDR1 is DFQATT and CDR2 SNEGSKA (reference sequence). Trimming stripped 3 bases from V and 1 base from J, with 18 bases between. There are 16 residues in the CDR3. This CDR3 is CSASGIPGTTQETQYF. CDR3 in DNA: TGCAGTGCTAGCGGAATTCCCGGGACAACCCAAGAGACCCAGTACTTC.

V is TRBV28 and J is TRBJ1-2; TRBD1 is a possible D gene (5 bases). Per the germline V gene, CDR1 is MDHEN and CDR2 is SYDVKM. This CDR3 comprises 14 residues. Trimming removed 5 bases at V and 1 base at J, with 11 bases between. The CDR3 reads CASSRGGDNYGYTF. DNA for the CDR3: TGTGCCAGCAGTCGGGGCGGTGATAACTATGGCTACACCTTC.

Details on this clonotype: A much larger clone lies a single base off, so this may be a read error. The chain employs TRBV20-1 and TRBJ1-2, with 9 bases lining up with TRBD1. The V segment lost 3 bases and the J segment 7 bases; nucleotides outside the gene matches: 12. The CDR3 loop spans 15 amino acids. The V gene's germline CDR1 is DFQATT and CDR2 SNEGSKA (reference sequence). The CDR3 sequence: CSARDSGQGSRGYTF. The DNA of the CDR3 is TGCAGTGCTAGGGACTCGGGACAGGGTTCCCGTGGCTACACCTTC.

Turning to this clonotype: A read error is possible here, since a much larger clone lies one base away. The chain combines TRBV11-3 with TRBJ2-3; D possibly corresponds to TRBD2 (6 bases). Germline V CDR1 and CDR2: SGHNT, YENEEA. The CDR3 spans 14 residues. The CDR3 loop is CAGSWGLITDTQYF. In nucleotides, the CDR3 is TGTGCCGGCAGCTGGGGACTGATCACAGATACGCAGTATTTT.

The V gene is TRBV12-3 or TRBV12-4, the J gene TRBJ2-1, with 7 nucleotides matching TRBD2. The CDR3 length is 17 residues. J gave up 8 bases and V 2 bases, and 15 bases lay outside the gene matches. The CDR3 DNA sequence: TGTGCCAGCAGTTTATGGTTTCGCGGGAGAGGGAACGATGAGCAGTTCTTC. Translation gives CASSLWFRGRGNDEQFF.

The chain employs TRBV20-1 and TRBJ1-5; D may be TRBD1 or TRBD2 (5 bases each). Matching the DNA end better, TRBJ2-3 makes the J call doubtful. The CDR3 runs 15 residues. Germline V gene lookup returns CDR1 DFQATT and CDR2 SNEGSKA (reference sequence). CDR3 nucleotide sequence: TGCAGTGAAGGTTGGGGGTCTGATAGCAATCAGCCCCAGTATTTT. It yields the protein CSEGWGSDSNQPQYF.

This clonotype was picked up a small number of times. The chain links TRBV10-3 to TRBJ2-5; 7 bases line up with TRBD1. The CDR3 has 13 amino acids. Germline-derived CDR1 and CDR2 are ENHRY and SYGVKD. Trimming cost V 2 bases and J 5 bases; bases outside gene matches: 2. CDR3 loop: CAISENRGETQYF. CDR3 in DNA: TGTGCCATCAGTGAGAACAGGGGCGAGACCCAGTACTTC.

About this clonotype: The junction departs from germline at one end; a sequencing error may be responsible. The chain employs TRBV29-1 and TRBJ1-1; D remains ambiguous. CDR3 length equals 13 residues. Germline CDR1 SQVTM, CDR2 ANQGSEA. The CDR3 DNA reads TGCAGCATTAGGGCATTCCAGAACACTGAAGCCTTCTTT. It encodes CSIRAFQNTEAFF.

V and J are TRBV11-1 and TRBJ2-2; D is tentatively TRBD1 or TRBD2 (5 bases each). The CDR3 totals 22 residues. Trimming removed 6 bases from V and 7 bases from J, with 39 bases in between. Germline CDR1 SGHAT, CDR2 FQDESV (reference sequence). CDR3 amino acids: CASSLQLGGPTKIGAKYGELFF. CDR3 DNA: TGTGCCAGCAGTCTCCAGCTAGGAGGACCCACTAAGATCGGGGCCAAATACGGGGAGCTGTTTTTT. Using reference TRBV11-1 and TRBJ2-2 for the parts outside the CDR3, the full variable domain is EAEVAQSPRYKITEKSQAVAFWCDPISGHATLYWYRQILGQGPELLVQFQDESVVDDSQLPKDRFSAERLKGVDSTLKIQPAELGDSAMYLCASSLQLGGPTKIGAKYGELFFGEGSRLTVL.

As for this clonotype: This CDR3 fails to terminate in the conserved phenylalanine or tryptophan, so it likely reflects a read error. This rearrangement joins TRBV6-1 to TRBJ1-5; D gene unclear. The germline gives CDR1 MNHNS, CDR2 SASEGT. The CDR3 contains 13 residues. The CDR3 DNA follows: TGTGCCAGCAATGAACCGGTGGTAGGAGCCCAGCATTTA. It codes for CASNEPVVGAQHL.

On this clonotype: Since no conserved phenylalanine or tryptophan closes the CDR3, a read error is the likely cause. The V gene is TRBV11-2, the J gene TRBJ2-1; 7 bases fit TRBD2. The CDR3 loop spans 16 amino acids. CDR1 is SGHAT and CDR2 is FQNNGV in the germline V gene. V dropped 6 bases and J dropped 0; count of bases not matched to a gene: 8. This CDR3 is CASRPGCGSSYNEQFS. The DNA for the CDR3 is TGTGCCAGCAGACCAGGGTGCGGGAGCTCCTACAATGAGCAGTTCTCC.

This clonotype occurred many times. The chain employs TRBV6-5 and TRBJ1-5; the D is unclear. The CDR3 covers 14 residues. Germline CDR1 reads MNHEY; CDR2 reads SVGAGI. V lost 2 bases and J lost 2, with 7 bases in between. The CDR3 nucleotides read TGTGCCAGCAGTTACGGGTACGGCAATCAGCCCCAGCATTTT. Translation gives CASSYGYGNQPQHF.

The chain is built from TRBV6-2 or TRBV6-3 and TRBJ2-5, with D perhaps TRBD2 (5 bases). The V and J ends lost 2 bases and 7 bases respectively, with 14 bases between them. Germline-derived CDR1 and CDR2 are MNHEY and SVGEGT. The CDR3 contains 14 residues. The DNA for the CDR3 is TGTGCCAGCAGTTACGCCGGAGGCCCAGGGACCCAGTACTTC. Its translation is CASSYAGGPGTQYF.